This note documents a single TCR beta chain sequence. The entry originates in a study of shared T cell receptors in the human thymus. Trimming took off 4 bases at V and 3 bases at J, with 9 bases between the two ends. The CDR3 sequence is 14 residues long. Looked up from germline, CDR1 is MDHEN and CDR2 is SYDVKM. The protocol was immunoSEQ multiplex PCR, while the TCRdb copy is restricted to in-frame clones and leaves out a portion. Among hundreds of thousands of clones listed, more than 70% were seen once. The data were also submitted as part of a second study, on human thymus T cells. That source reports: Immunologically healthy infants in Finland undergoing congenital heart defect surgery were the donors. Surgeons resected thymus tissue during corrective heart surgery. In thymic and blood repertoires alike, V and J usage looked biased.

Sample: thymocytes. This clonotype was sampled from a boy under two years old with a congenital heart defect. The gene calls are TRBV28 and TRBJ1-4; D is possibly TRBD1 (5 bases). CDR3 sequence: CASSWTNPNEKLFF. In DNA, the CDR3 is TGTGCCAGCAGTTGGACAAACCCTAATGAAAAACTGTTTTTT.